Listed here are 7 T cell receptor beta chains from one sample, sequenced in a study of graft-versus-host responses after intestinal transplantation. The antigens these receptors bind are not known. Clones were read by immunoSEQ multiplex PCR, and TCRdb kept only the in-frame ones, dropping some. The sample lists nearly 110,000 clones; over 80% were seen once. Source: unstimulated CD4+ T cells sorted from spleen or lymph node cells, taken before transplant. These receptors were obtained from a human donor who was the organ donor for an intestinal transplant.

CDR3 in amino acids: CARTPAVSGGDTDTQYF. The DNA for the CDR3 is TGCGCCAGAACCCCAGCAGTTAGCGGGGGGGATACAGATACGCAGTATTTT. This chain uses TRBV10-1 with TRBJ2-3; 11 bases line up with TRBD2. The CDR3 runs to 17 residues. Trimming removed 9 bases from V and 3 bases from J; junction bases left unmatched: 14. The germline CDR1 and CDR2 sequences are WNHNN and SYGVQD (reference sequence).

This chain uses TRBV19 with TRBJ1-5; possibly TRBD1 for D (5 bases). V was cut by 9 bases and J by 4 bases, with 16 bases left in between. The germline V gene has CDR1 LNHDA and CDR2 SQIVND (reference sequence). The CDR3 extends over 14 amino acids. The CDR3 is CASLSGLGNQPQHF. In DNA form, the CDR3 reads TGTGCCAGCCTGTCGGGGCTGGGAAATCAGCCCCAGCATTTT.

The chain uses TRBV6-5 and TRBJ2-1; 7 bases align to TRBD2. The CDR3 contains 15 residues. Trimming took 8 bases from V and 4 from J; bases not matched to a gene: 11. Germline lookup yields CDR1 MNHEY and CDR2 SVGAGI. In DNA form, the CDR3 reads TGTGCCAGCGAGCAGGGTGCGGGAGCTTACAATGAGCAGTTCTTC. This sequence encodes CASEQGAGAYNEQFF.

The rearrangement links TRBV11-2 to TRBJ1-6, with TRBD1 matching over 9 bases. Germline V gene data show CDR1 as SGHAT and CDR2 as FQNNGV. CDR3 length equals 17 residues. The V and J ends lost 2 bases and 10 bases, in that order; junction bases with no gene match: 12. The DNA of the CDR3 is TGTGCCAGCAGCTTAAGTTCGGGGGACAGGGTCCGGTCACCCCTCCACTTT. It codes for CASSLSSGDRVRSPLHF. The complete variable domain, with remaining parts taken from reference TRBV11-2 and TRBJ1-6, reads EAGVAQSPRYKIIEKRQSVAFWCNPISGHATLYWYQQILGQGPKLLIQFQNNGVVDDSQLPKDRFSAERLKGVDSTLKIQPAKLEDSAVYLCASSLSSGDRVRSPLHFGNGTRLTVT.

This clone has more than one count but fewer than ten. V gene TRBV2 combines with J gene TRBJ2-2; D perhaps matches TRBD1 (6 bases). Looked up from germline, CDR1 is SNHLY and CDR2 is FYNNEI. The CDR3 has 16 amino acids. Trimming cost V 6 bases and J 0 bases, with 14 bases left between them. As DNA, the CDR3 is TGTGCCAGCAGATCACAGGGAGATACGAACACCGGGGAGCTGTTTTTT. It specifies CASRSQGDTNTGELFF.

The V and J genes are TRBV9 and TRBJ1-1; TRBD1 might be the D (5 bases). The CDR3 is 14 amino acids. V shed 4 bases and J shed 6 bases, with 16 bases lying between them. The V gene's germline CDR1 is SGDLS and CDR2 YYNGEE. DNA for the CDR3: TGTGCCAGCAGCCCATATGGGTCGGGGGCTGAAGCTTTCTTT. Protein product: CASSPYGSGAEAFF.

J is TRBJ2-2 and V is TRBV19; 9 bases fit TRBD1. Germline-derived CDR1 and CDR2 are LNHDA and SQIVND (reference sequence). V shed 2 bases, J shed 2 bases, and the junction held 9 bases outside the gene matches. This CDR3 has 18 residues. This CDR3 reads CASSIIGWTGENTGELFF. The CDR3 region has the DNA TGTGCCAGTAGTATAATAGGTTGGACAGGGGAAAACACCGGGGAGCTGTTTTTT. Combining the CDR3 with reference TRBV19 and TRBJ2-2 gives the whole variable domain DGGITQSPKYLFRKEGQNVTLSCEQNLNHDAMYWYRQDPGQGLRLIYYSQIVNDFQKGDIAEGYSVSREKKESFPLTVTSAQKNPTAFYLCASSIIGWTGENTGELFFGEGSRLTVL.